The source of this T cell receptor beta chain is a study of PD-1 blockade in classical Hodgkin lymphoma. Study findings and constraints: Relapsed/refractory patients reportedly had lower baseline diversity than newly diagnosed patients. By C4D1, CD4+ diversity increased significantly, especially in complete responders.

TCRdb keeps only in-frame clones here, not all; method: immunoSEQ multiplex PCR. The table has approximately 60,000 clones, approximately 88% seen once; the top ten hold approximately 13%. Each of the patients experienced relapse following autologous stem cell transplantation, and their brentuximab vedotin exposure differed. With respect to this clone: Its specificity is not known.

The source material was peripheral blood mononuclear cells (PBMCs), sampled at baseline. This receptor was obtained from a human donor with classical Hodgkin lymphoma.

CDR3 region: CASSPLRAGAHTGELFF. The CDR3 DNA reads as TGTGCCAGCAGCCCCTTGCGGGCGGGGGCCCACACCGGGGAGCTGTTTTTT. The chain recombines TRBV4-2 with TRBJ2-2; TRBD2 might be the D (7 bases). The length of the CDR3 is 17 residues. V was pared by 4 bases and J by 3 bases, with 18 bases between. Germline loops: CDR1 LGHNA, CDR2 YNFKEQ.